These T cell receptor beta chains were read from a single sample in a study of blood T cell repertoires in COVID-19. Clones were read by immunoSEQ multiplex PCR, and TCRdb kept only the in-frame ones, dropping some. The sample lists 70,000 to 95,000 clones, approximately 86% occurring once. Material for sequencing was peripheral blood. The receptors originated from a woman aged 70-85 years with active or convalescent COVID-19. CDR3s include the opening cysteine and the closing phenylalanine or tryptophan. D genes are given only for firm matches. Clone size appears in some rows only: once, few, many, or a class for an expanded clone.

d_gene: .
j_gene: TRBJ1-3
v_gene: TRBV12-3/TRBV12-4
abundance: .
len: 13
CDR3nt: TGTGCCAGCAGAGTCGATGCGGGAAACACCATATATTTT
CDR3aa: CASRVDAGNTIYF

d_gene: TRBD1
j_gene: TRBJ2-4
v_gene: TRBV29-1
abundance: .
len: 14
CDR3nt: TGCAGCGTTGAAGATTCGACAGGGGTGAACATTCAGTACTTC
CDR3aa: CSVEDSTGVNIQYF

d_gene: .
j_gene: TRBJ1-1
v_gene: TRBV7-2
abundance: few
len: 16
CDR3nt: TGTGCCAGCAGCCCGCTAGAAGGACAGTCTAACACTGAAGCTTTCTTT
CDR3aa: CASSPLEGQSNTEAFF

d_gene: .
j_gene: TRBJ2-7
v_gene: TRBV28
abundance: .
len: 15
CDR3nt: TGTGCCAGCAGTGAGCCAGGGGGACTGACCTACGAGCAGTACTTC
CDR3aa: CASSEPGGLTYEQYF

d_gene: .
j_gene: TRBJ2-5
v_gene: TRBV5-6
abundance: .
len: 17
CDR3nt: TGTGCCAGCAGCCAATTAAAGGACAGTGGATTACTGGAGACCCAGTACTTC
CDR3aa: CASSQLKDSGLLETQYF

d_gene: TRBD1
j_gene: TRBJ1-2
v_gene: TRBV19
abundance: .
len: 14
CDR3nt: TGTGCCAGTAGTACGACAGGGGACAAGGGGGGCTACACCTTC
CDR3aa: CASSTTGDKGGYTF

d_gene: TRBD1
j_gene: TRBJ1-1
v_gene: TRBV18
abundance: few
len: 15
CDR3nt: TGTGCCAGCTCACTGGACAGGGTAGAATATACTGAAGCTTTCTTT
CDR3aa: CASSLDRVEYTEAFF

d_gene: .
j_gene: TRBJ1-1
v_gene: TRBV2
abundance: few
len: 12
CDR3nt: TGTGCCAGCAGCCCCATCGGCACTGAAGCTTTCTTT
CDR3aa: CASSPIGTEAFF

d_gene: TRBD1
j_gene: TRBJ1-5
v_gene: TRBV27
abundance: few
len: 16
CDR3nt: TGTGCCAGCAGTCAACCCCGGGACAGGAGTTATCAGCCCCAGCATTTT
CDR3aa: CASSQPRDRSYQPQHF

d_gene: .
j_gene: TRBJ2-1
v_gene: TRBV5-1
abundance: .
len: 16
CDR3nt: TGCGCCAGCAGCTTGGTTCCCCCTTTAAATTCGAATGAGCAGTTCTTC
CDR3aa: CASSLVPPLNSNEQFF

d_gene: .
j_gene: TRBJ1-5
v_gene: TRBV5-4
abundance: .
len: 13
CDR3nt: TGTGCCAGCAGCTGGGGGGGGGCACAGCCCCAGCATTTT
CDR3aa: CASSWGGAQPQHF

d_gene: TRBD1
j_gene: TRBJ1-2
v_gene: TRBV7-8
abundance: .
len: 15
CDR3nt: TGTGCCAGCAGCCCTGACTCAGGGGGCAGAGATGGCTACACCTTC
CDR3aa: CASSPDSGGRDGYTF

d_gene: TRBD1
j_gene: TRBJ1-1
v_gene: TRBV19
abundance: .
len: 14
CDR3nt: TGTGCCAGTAATTTGGGACAGGGGAACACTGAAGCTTTCTTT
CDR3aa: CASNLGQGNTEAFF

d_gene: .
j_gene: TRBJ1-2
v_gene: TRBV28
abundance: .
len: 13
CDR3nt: TGTGCCAGCAGCCTTCAGGGCCGCTATGGCTACACCTTC
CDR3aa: CASSLQGRYGYTF

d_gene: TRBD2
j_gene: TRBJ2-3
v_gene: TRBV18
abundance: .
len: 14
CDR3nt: TGTGCCAGCTCACCACCTAGCGGGCAAGGATCGCAGTATTTT
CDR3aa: CASSPPSGQGSQYF

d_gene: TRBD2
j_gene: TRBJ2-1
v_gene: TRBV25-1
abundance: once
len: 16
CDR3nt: TGTGCCAGCAGTGAACATGGTAGCGGGGCTTACAATGAGCAGTTCTTC
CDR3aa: CASSEHGSGAYNEQFF

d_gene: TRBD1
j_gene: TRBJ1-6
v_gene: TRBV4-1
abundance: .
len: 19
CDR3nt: TGCGCCAGCAGCCTTACCACCGTTGGACAGGGGGTAGGTAATTCACCCCTCCACTTT
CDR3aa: CASSLTTVGQGVGNSPLHF

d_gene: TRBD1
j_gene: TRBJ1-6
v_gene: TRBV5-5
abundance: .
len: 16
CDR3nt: TGTGCCAGCAGCCTACGGGACAGTTTCTTCCAATCACCCCTCCACTTT
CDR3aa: CASSLRDSFFQSPLHF

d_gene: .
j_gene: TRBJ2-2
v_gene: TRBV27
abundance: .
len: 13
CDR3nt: TGTGCCTCGGGGGGCTGGAACACCGGGGAGCTGTTTTTT
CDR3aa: CASGGWNTGELFF

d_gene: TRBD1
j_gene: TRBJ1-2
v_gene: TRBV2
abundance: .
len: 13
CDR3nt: TGTGCCAGCAGCTCGGACAGGGAAGGTGGCTACACCTTC
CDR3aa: CASSSDREGGYTF

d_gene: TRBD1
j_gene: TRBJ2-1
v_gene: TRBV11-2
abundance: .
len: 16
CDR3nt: TGTGCCAGCAGCCCCGCCCGGGACAGGGGGCGCGGTGAGCAGTTCTTC
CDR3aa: CASSPARDRGRGEQFF

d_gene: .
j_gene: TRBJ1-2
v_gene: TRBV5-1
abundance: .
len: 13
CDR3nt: TGCGCCAGCAGCTTGACCCCAGTCTATGGCTACACCTTC
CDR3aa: CASSLTPVYGYTF

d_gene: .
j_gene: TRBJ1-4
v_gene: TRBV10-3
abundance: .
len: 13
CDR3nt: TGTGCCATCGGGGGCCAGGTTAATGAAAAACTGTTTTTT
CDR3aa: CAIGGQVNEKLFF

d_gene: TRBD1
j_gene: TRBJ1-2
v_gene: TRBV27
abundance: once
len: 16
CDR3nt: TGTGCCAGCAGTTCGAAACCCTCGGCAGGGGGTAGTGGCTACACCTTC
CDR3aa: CASSSKPSAGGSGYTF

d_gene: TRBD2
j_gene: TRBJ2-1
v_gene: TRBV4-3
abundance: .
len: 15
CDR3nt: TGCGCCAGCAGCCAAGTGGGGCTAGCGGGGGGTGAGCAGTTCTTC
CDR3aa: CASSQVGLAGGEQFF

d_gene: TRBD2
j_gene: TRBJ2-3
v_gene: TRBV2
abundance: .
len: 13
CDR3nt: TGTGCCAGCAGTCGGGAGGGTTGGGATACGCAGTATTTT
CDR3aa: CASSREGWDTQYF

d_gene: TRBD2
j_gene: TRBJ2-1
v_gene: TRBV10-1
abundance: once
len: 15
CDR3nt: TGCGCCAGCAGTGCCGGGGGGAGCTCCTACAATGAGCAGTTCTTC
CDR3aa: CASSAGGSSYNEQFF

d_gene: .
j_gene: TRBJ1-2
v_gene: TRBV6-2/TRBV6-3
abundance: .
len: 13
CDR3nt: TGTGCCAGCAGTTCGGTCAATAACTATGGCTACACCTTC
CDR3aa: CASSSVNNYGYTF

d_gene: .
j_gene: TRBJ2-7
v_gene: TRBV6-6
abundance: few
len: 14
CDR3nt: TGTGCCAGCAGATTTTCCGGGACACAATACGAGCAGTACTTC
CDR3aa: CASRFSGTQYEQYF

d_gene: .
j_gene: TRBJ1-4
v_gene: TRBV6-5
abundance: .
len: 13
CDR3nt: TGTGCCAGCGGGGGCAGGGTTGATGAAAAACTGTTTTTT
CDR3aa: CASGGRVDEKLFF

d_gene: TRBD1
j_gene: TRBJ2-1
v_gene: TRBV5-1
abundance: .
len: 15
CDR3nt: TGCGCCAGCAGCCAGACAGGGGAGACCTACAATGAGCAGTTCTTC
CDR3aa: CASSQTGETYNEQFF

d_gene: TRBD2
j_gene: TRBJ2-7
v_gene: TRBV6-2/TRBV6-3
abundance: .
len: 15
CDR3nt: TGTGCCAGCAGTACCCCCAGCGGGGGGGCCTACGAGCAGTACTTC
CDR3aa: CASSTPSGGAYEQYF

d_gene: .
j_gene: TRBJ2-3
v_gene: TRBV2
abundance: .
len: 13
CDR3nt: TGTGCCAGCAATTGGCAAGCGGCAGATACGCAGTATTTT
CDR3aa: CASNWQAADTQYF

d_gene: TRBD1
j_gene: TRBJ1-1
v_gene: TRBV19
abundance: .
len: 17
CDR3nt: TGTGCCAGTAGTTCCGGGACAGTCACTCGAATGAACACTGAAGCTTTCTTT
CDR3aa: CASSSGTVTRMNTEAFF

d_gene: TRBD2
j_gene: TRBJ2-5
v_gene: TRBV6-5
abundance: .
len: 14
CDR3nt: TGTGCCAGCAGTTTACTAGCGGGGGGGGAGACCCAGTACTTC
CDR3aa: CASSLLAGGETQYF

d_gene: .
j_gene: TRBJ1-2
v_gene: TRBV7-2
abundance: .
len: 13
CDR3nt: TGTGCCAGCAGAAGGAATGGGCTCTATGGCTACACCTTC
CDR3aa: CASRRNGLYGYTF

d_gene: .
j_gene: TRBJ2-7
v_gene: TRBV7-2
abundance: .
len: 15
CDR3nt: TGTGCCAGCAGCTTAGCCCAGGGGCCTTTCTACGAGCAGTACTTC
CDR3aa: CASSLAQGPFYEQYF

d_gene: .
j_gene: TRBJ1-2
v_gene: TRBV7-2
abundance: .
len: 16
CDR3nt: TGTGCCAGCAGCCCGGGGGGGAGGGGTACTGCGAATGGCTACACCTTC
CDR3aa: CASSPGGRGTANGYTF

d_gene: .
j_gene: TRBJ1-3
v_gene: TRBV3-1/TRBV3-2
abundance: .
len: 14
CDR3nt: TGTGCCAGCAGCCATCCACCAGCGGGAAACACCATATATTTT
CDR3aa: CASSHPPAGNTIYF

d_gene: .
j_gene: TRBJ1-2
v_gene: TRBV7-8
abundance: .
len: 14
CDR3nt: TGTGCCAGCAGCTTATCCGGGTCAGACTATGGCTACACCTTC
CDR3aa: CASSLSGSDYGYTF

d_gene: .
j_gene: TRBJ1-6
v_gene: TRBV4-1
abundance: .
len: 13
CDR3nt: TGCGCCAGCAGCCAAGATCCCGGTTCACCCCTCCACTTT
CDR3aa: CASSQDPGSPLHF

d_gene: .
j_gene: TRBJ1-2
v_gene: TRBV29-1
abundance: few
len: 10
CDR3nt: TGCAGCGTTATGTCAGGGGGCTACACCTTC
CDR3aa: CSVMSGGYTF

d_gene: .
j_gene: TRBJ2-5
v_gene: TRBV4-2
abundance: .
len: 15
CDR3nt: TGTGCCAGCAGTCCCGTGTCGGTGTCCCAAGAGACCCAGTACTTC
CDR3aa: CASSPVSVSQETQYF

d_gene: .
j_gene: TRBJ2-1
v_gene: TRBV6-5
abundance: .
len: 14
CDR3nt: TGTGCCAGCAGTTACAGGGAGTCATACAATGAGCAGTTCTTC
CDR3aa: CASSYRESYNEQFF